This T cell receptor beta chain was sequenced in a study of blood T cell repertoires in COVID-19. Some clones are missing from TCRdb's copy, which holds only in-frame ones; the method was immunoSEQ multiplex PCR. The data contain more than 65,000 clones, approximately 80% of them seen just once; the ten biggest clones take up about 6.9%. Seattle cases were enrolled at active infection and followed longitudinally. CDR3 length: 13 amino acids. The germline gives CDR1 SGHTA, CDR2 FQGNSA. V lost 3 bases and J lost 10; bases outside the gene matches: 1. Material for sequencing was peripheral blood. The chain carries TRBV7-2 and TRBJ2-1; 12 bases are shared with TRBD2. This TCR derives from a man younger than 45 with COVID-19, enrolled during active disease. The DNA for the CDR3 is TGTGCCAGCAGCTTCGGACTAGCGGGAGAGCAGTTCTTC. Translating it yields CASSFGLAGEQFF.